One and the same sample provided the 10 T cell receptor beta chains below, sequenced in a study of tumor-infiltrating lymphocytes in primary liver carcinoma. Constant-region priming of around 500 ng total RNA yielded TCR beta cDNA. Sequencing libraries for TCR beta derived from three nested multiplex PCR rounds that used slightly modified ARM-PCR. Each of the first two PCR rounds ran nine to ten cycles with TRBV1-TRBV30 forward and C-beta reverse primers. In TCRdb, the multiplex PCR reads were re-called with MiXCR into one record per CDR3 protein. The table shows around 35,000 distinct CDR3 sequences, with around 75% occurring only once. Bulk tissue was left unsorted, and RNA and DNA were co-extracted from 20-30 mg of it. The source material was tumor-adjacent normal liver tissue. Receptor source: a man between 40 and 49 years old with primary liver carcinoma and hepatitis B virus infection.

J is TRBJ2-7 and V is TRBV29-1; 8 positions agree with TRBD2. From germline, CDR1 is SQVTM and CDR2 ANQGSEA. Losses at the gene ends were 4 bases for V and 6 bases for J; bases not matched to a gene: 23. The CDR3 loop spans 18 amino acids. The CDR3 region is CSVGARLVRAGETSEQYF. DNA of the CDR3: TGCAGCGTTGGGGCACGTCTAGTTAGAGCGGGAGAAACCAGCGAGCAGTACTTC.

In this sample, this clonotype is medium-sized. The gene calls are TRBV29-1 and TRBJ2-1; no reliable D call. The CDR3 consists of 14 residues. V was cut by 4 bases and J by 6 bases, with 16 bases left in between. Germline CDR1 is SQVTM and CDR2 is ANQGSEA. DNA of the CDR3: TGCAGCGTTGCGGAGACCTCGAGCGTCAATGAGCAGTTCTTC. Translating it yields CSVAETSSVNEQFF.

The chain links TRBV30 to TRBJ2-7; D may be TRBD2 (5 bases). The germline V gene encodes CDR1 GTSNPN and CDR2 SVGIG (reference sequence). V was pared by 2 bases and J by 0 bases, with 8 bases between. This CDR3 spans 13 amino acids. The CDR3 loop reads CAWSWENSYEQYF. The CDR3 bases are TGTGCCTGGAGTTGGGAGAACTCCTACGAGCAGTACTTC.

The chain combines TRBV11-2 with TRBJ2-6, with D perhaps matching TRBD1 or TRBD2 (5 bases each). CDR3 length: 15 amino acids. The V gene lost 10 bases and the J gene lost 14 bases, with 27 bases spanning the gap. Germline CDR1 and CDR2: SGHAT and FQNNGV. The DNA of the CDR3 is TGTGCCACCCAGCGGCCACGCTTTGGGGCCAATATCCTGACTTTC. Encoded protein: CATQRPRFGANILTF.

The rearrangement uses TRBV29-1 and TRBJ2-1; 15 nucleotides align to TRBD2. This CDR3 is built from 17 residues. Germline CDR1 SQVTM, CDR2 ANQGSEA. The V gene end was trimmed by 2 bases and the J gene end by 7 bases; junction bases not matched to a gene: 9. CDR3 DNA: TGCAGCGTTGAAACTGGACTAGCGGGAGGGCCTAGGAATGAGCAGTTCTTC. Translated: CSVETGLAGGPRNEQFF.

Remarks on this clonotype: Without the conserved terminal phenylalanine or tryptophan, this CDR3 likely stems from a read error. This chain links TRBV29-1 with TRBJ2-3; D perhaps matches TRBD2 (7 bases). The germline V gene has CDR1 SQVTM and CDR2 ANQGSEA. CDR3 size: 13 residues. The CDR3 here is CSGGGERTDTQYL. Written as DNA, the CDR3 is TGCAGCGGTGGGGGGGAGCGGACAGATACACAGTATCTT.

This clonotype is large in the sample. CDR3 region: CASSLSSLGHEQFF. CDR3 in DNA: TGTGCCAGCAGCTTGTCTAGCTTGGGGCATGAGCAGTTCTTC. The V call is TRBV11-2, the J call TRBJ2-1; D assignment may be TRBD1 or TRBD2 (5 bases each). V lost 3 bases and J 8 bases, leaving 14 bases between the germline ends. The CDR3 runs to 14 residues. CDR1 and CDR2 from the germline V gene are SGHAT and FQNNGV.

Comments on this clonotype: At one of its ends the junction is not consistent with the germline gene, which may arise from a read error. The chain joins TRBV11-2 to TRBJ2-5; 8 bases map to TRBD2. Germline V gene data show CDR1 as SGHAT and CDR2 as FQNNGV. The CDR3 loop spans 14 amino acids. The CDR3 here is CAGSFSGGQEALYF. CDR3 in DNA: TGTGCCGGCAGCTTCAGCGGGGGACAAGAGGCCCTGTACTTC.

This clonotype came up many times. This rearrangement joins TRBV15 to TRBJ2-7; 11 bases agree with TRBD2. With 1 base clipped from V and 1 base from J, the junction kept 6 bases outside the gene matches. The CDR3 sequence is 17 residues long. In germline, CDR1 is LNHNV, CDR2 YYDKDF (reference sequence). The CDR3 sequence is CATSRVATSGISYEQYF. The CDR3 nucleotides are TGTGCCACCAGCAGAGTAGCGACTAGCGGGATTTCCTACGAGCAGTACTTC.

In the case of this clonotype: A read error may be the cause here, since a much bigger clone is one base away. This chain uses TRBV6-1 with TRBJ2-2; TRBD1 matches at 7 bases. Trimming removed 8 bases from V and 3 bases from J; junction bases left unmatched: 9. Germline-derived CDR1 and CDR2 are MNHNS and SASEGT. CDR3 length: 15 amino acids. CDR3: CASGLIQGDTGELFF. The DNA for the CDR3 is TGTGCCAGCGGCTTGATCCAGGGGGACACCGGGGAGCTGTTTTTT.